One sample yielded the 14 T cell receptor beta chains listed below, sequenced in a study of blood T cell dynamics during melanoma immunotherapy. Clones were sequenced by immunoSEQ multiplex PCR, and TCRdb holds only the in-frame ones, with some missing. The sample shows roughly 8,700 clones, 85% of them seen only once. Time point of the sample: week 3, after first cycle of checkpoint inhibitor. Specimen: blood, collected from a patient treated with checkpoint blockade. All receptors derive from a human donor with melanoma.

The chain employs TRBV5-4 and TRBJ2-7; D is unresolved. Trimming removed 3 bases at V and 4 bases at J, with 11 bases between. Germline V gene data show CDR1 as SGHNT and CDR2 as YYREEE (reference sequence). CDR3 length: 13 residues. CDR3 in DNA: TGTGCCAGCAGCTCTCCGACCTTGTACGAGCAGTACTTC. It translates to CASSSPTLYEQYF.

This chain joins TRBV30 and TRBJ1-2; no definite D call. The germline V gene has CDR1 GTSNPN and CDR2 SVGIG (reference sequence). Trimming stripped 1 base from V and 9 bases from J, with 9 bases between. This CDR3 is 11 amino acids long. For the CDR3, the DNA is TGTGCCTGGAGTGGCTACTCACGCTACACCTTC. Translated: CAWSGYSRYTF.

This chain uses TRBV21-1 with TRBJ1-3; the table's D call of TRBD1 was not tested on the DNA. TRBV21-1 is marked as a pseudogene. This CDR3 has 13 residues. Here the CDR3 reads CASSEDSGNTIYF. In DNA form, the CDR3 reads TGTGCCAGCAGCGAGGACAGTGGAAACACCATATATTTT.

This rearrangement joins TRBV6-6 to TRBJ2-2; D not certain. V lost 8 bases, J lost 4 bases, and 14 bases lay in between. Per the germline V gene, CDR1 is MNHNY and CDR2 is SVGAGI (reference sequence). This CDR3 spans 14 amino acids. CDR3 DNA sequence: TGTGCCAGCTCTTTTAGGTTAGGCACCGGGGAGCTGTTTTTT. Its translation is CASSFRLGTGELFF.

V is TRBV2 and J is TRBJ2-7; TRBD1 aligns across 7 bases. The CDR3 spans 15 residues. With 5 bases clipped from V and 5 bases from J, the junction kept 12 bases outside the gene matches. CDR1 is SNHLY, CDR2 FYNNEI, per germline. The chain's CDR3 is CASSPGQAFIHEQYF. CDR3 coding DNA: TGTGCCAGCAGTCCCGGACAGGCGTTCATCCACGAGCAGTACTTC.

In DNA form, the CDR3 reads TGTGCCCGCGGGGAGGGCTACAATGAGCAGTTCTTC. Translation gives CARGEGYNEQFF. The V call is TRBV27, the J call TRBJ2-1; 7 nucleotides line up with TRBD2. Germline CDR1 is MNHEY and CDR2 is SMNVEV (reference sequence). The CDR3 consists of 12 residues. Trimming cost V 11 bases and J 3 bases; bases outside gene matches: 4.

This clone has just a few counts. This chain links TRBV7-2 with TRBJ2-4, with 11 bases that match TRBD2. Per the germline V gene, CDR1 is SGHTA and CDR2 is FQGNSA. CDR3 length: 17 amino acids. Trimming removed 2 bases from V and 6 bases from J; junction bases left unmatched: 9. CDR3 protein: CASSLSALAGGANIQYF. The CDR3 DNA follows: TGTGCCAGCAGCTTAAGCGCATTAGCGGGGGGGGCAAACATTCAGTACTTC.

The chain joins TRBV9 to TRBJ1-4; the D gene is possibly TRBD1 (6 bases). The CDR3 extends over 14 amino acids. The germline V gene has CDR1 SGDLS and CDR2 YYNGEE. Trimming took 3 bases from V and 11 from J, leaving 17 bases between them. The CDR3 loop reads CASSAKGGTAKLFF. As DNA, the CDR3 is TGTGCCAGCAGCGCCAAGGGGGGGACCGCGAAACTGTTTTTT.

CDR3 region: CASSMRDSRDTQYF. CDR3 DNA: TGTGCCAGCAGTATGCGGGATTCTCGAGATACGCAGTATTTT. The chain employs TRBV27 and TRBJ2-3, with a tentative D call TRBD2 (6 bases). V dropped 5 bases and J dropped 5 bases, with 14 bases sitting between them. This CDR3 has 14 residues. Per the germline V gene, CDR1 is MNHEY and CDR2 is SMNVEV (reference sequence).

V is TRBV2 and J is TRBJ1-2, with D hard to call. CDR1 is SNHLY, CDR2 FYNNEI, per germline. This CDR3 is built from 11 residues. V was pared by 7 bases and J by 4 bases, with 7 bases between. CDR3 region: CASTTTYGYTF. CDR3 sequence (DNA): TGTGCCAGCACCACTACCTATGGCTACACCTTC. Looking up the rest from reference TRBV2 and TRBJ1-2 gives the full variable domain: EPEVTQTPSHQVTQMGQEVILRCVPISNHLYFYWYRQILGQKVEFLVSFYNNEISEKSEIFDDQFSVERPDGSNFTLKIRSTKLEDSAMYFCASTTTYGYTFGSGTRLTVV.

In DNA, the CDR3 is TGTGCCAGTAGTGGTCGCACAGGGGAATCCACAGATACGCAGTATTTT. The encoded protein is CASSGRTGESTDTQYF. This chain connects TRBV19 to TRBJ2-3, with 7 nucleotides matching TRBD1. The germline gives CDR1 LNHDA, CDR2 SQIVND (reference sequence). The CDR3 covers 16 residues. The J segment lost 2 bases and the V segment lost 5 bases, leaving 10 bases of the junction unmatched.

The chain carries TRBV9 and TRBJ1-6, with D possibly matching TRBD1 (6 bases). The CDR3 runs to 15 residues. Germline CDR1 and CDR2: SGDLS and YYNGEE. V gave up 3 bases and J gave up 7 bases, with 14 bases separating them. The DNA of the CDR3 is TGTGCCAGCAGCGCTGGGACATCAGGGAATTCACCCCTCCACTTT. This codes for CASSAGTSGNSPLHF. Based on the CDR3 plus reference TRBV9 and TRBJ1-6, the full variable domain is DSGVTQTPKHLITATGQRVTLRCSPRSGDLSVYWYQQSLDQGLQFLIQYYNGEERAKGNILERFSAQQFPDLHSELNLSSLELGDSALYFCASSAGTSGNSPLHFGNGTRLTVT.

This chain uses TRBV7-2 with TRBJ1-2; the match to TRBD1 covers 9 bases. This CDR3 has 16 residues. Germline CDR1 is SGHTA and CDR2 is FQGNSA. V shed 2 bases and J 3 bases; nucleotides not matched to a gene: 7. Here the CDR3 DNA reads TGTGCCAGCAGCTTACGGGAACAGGGGGCTTACTATGGCTACACCTTC. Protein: CASSLREQGAYYGYTF.

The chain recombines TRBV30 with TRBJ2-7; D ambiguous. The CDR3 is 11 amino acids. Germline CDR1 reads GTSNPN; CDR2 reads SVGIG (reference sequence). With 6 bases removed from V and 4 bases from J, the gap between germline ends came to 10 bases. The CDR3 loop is CACQKVYEQYF. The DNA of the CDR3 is TGTGCCTGTCAAAAGGTTTACGAGCAGTACTTC.